Listed here is a single T cell receptor beta chain. The sample originates from a study of T cell responses to AZD1222 COVID-19 vaccine. Clones were read by immunoSEQ multiplex PCR, and TCRdb kept only the in-frame ones, dropping some. The sample holds about 150,000 clones, around nine tenths seen once. The clonotype comes from an adult who received the AZD1222 COVID-19 vaccine. This sample comprised peripheral blood, obtained 28 days after the second AZD1222 dose.

The CDR3 here is CASSLGEYRGRQETQYF. The CDR3 DNA is TGTGCCAGCAGCTTAGGAGAGTATCGGGGGCGTCAAGAGACCCAGTACTTC. V usage is TRBV11-2 and J usage is TRBJ2-5, with D possibly being TRBD1 or TRBD2 (6 bases each). The CDR3 consists of 17 residues. Trimming took 1 base from V and 2 from J, leaving 17 bases between them. CDR1 and CDR2 (germline): SGHAT, FQNNGV.